This section outlines one TCR beta chain sequence together with its context. No antigen is known for it. It was with 60 Vbeta and 13 Jbeta primers that the PCR ran. The protocol was immunoSEQ multiplex PCR, while the TCRdb copy is restricted to in-frame clones and leaves out a portion. The sample lists around 100,000 clones, around 79% occurring once. The data stem from a study of cytomegalovirus exposure and HLA in healthy donors. Whole-study results and caveats: TCR beta V- and J-gene trimming, according to a later analysis, was linked to a missense DCLRE1C variant. The availability of immune exposure information extended only to CMV serostatus. Researchers catalogued about 160 TCR beta chains as cytomegalovirus-associated.

This CDR3 contains 14 residues. The ends lost 4 bases at V and 7 bases at J; junction bases unmatched: 9. Germline V gene data show CDR1 as MNHEY and CDR2 as SMNVEV (reference sequence). This TCR was sampled from a man in his fifties in good health and CMV-seropositive. What was sequenced was PBMCs. This chain connects TRBV27 to TRBJ1-2; 7 nucleotides align to TRBD1. The CDR3 region has the DNA TGTGCCAGCAGTTCAGAGACAGGGACGGCTGGCTACACCTTC. Translated, it gives CASSSETGTAGYTF.